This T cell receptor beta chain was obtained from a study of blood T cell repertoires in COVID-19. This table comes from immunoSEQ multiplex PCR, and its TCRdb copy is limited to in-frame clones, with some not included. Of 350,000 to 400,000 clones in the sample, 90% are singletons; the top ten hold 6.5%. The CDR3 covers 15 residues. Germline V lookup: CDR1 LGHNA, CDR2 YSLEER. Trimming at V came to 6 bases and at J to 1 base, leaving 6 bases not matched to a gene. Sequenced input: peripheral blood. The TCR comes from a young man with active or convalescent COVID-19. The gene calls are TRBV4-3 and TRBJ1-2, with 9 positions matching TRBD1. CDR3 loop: CASRPGTGINYGYTF. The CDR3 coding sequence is TGCGCCAGCAGACCCGGGACAGGGATTAACTATGGCTACACCTTC.